This T cell receptor beta chain was sequenced for a study of blood T cells in healthy people across ages (dated by TCRdb to the mid-2010s). Study-wide context: In model experiments, template switching captured roughly one uniquely barcoded TCR beta cDNA molecule for every two T cells. The study analyzed two additional independent replicas of 1 million unique cDNA reads from the same blood draw for two donors, one aged 18 to 29 and one aged 80 or older. The donors were divided into four age groups: young (average approximately 15 years), middle-aged (approximately 39), aged (about 61) and long-lived (about 80). Age-related changes in TCR beta repertoire diversity were measured in the study by deep sequencing normalized with unique cDNA molecular identifiers. To avoid experimental bias, donors of different ages were spread randomly across the sequencing lanes. What the study reported, not specific to this receptor: A strong correlation was found between observed TCR beta diversity and the percentage of naive T cells measured by flow cytometry. Estimates of total diversity based on one million sequenced T cells were considered lower bounds and underestimates. Compared with the aged group, more naive CD4+ T cells, fewer expanded clones and increased TCR diversity were shown by the long-lived group, suggesting age selection. Bulk unsorted PBMC profiling prevented conclusive comparison of naive and antigen-experienced compartments. Observed TCR beta diversity per million T cells fell roughly linearly with age, and a significant reduction was already apparent by age around 40. Because the CMV infection status of the donors was unknown, age-related changes in expanded clonotypes may potentially have been confounded.

A single count supports this clonotype. What this receptor recognizes is not known. Per-base qualities were not stored, and no clone one base away is much larger. Here V drops 0 bases and J drops 8 bases, and the junction holds 8 bases not matched to any gene. The germline V gene sets CDR1 to SGHRS and CDR2 to YFSETQ. The CDR3, from cysteine to phenylalanine, totals 17 residues. Of all the DNA, just the CDR3 is kept, 51 bases in frame from base 1. Systemically healthy Caucasian individuals from Russia, 35 to 50 in total and aged roughly 6 to 90 years, were included as donors. Each donor gave 8 to 10 milliliters of peripheral blood, collected into EDTA-treated Vacutainer tubes. PBMCs were isolated by Ficoll-Paque density-gradient centrifugation, with at least 6.5 million obtained per sample. Total RNA, at least 6 micrograms per sample, was extracted from PBMCs with Trizol reagent. For every donor, an aliquot of PBMCs went through flow cytometry to measure the percentages of naive CD45RAhigh/CD27high T cells.

The library was produced with 5' RACE. Reads for this sample came from an Illumina HiSeq 2500. A second PCR of roughly 7 to 11 cycles was run with a J-beta primer mix and a sample-barcoded 5' primer. A template-switch 5' adaptor carrying 12 random nucleotides introduced a unique molecular identifier onto each TCR beta cDNA molecule. Each sample yielded at least 3 million CDR3-containing paired-end reads. The Mint cDNA synthesis kit, primed by a TRBC-specific oligonucleotide, was used to synthesize first-strand cDNA from all RNA. After uracil-DNA glycosylase treatment, a first 18-cycle PCR used universal primers M1SS and BC2_uni_R on all cDNA. Processing in the source paper ran as follows. For normalization, 1 million high-quality reads were randomly selected from each sample, with every read carrying a distinct molecular identifier. Reads sharing molecular identifiers were discarded rather than binned into consensus sequences. MiTCR, set to a Q25 quality threshold and the strictest error-elimination algorithm, was used for CDR3 identification, clonotype clustering and error correction. Lower-bound total TCR beta diversity was estimated with a nonparametric unseen species model using Euler transformation. Clones were called with MiXCR by TCRdb after fastp trimmed the public reads at Q25, and only in-frame beta chains were retained. All rows with the same CDR3 protein become a single entry with the most common DNA and genes. The V and J calls and clone size are TCRdb's, not the authors'. The sample table records 780,000 or so distinct CDR3 sequences; around 50% of these occur just once. 20% to 30% of the sample is in the top ten clones.

The origin of this receptor is a man aged 35-49 years in good health. Sequenced material: blood. The sequence is built from TRBV5-1 and TRBJ2-1, and 13 junction bases match TRBD2. In nucleotide form, the sequence is TGCGCCAGCAGCTTGGATGGACTAGCGGGAGCGGTGGATGAGCAGTTCTTC. Its amino acids are CASSLDGLAGAVDEQFF.